These T cell receptor beta chains were read from a single sample in a study of shared T cell receptors in the human thymus. Repertoires were generated with immunoSEQ multiplex PCR, while TCRdb's copy carries only in-frame clones and drops some. Here the sample spans 630,000 or so clones, around 87% being singletons. These data are also associated with another study on human thymus T cells.

The specimen sequenced was thymocytes. All receptors derive from a boy younger than two with a congenital heart defect. The CDR3 runs from the conserved cysteine through the conserved F or W. A D gene is named only where the DNA matches it firmly. Not all rows give a size; the values are once, few, many and, for expanded clones, a class.

j_gene: TRBJ2-6; d_gene: -; v_gene: TRBV27; abundance: -; CDR3nt: TGTGCCAGCAGCTACTTAAGAGGGGCCAACGTCCTGACTTTC; CDR3aa: CASSYLRGANVLTF
j_gene: TRBJ2-7; d_gene: -; v_gene: TRBV4-3; abundance: -; CDR3nt: TGCGCCAGCAGCCAACGAACACACCGAACGTCCGAGCAGTACTTC; CDR3aa: CASSQRTHRTSEQYF
j_gene: TRBJ1-5; d_gene: -; v_gene: TRBV28; abundance: -; CDR3nt: TGTGCCACGGGACAAAGAAGCAATCAGCCCCAGCATTTT; CDR3aa: CATGQRSNQPQHF
j_gene: TRBJ2-5; d_gene: -; v_gene: TRBV7-2; abundance: -; CDR3nt: TGTGCCAGCAGCCAGACCTCGGGGCAGTACTTC; CDR3aa: CASSQTSGQYF
j_gene: TRBJ2-2; d_gene: -; v_gene: TRBV7-2; abundance: -; CDR3nt: TGTGCCAGCAGCTCAACCAGGTTTGGACTCCCTCCCGGGGAGCTGTTTTTT; CDR3aa: CASSSTRFGLPPGELFF
j_gene: TRBJ1-6; d_gene: -; v_gene: TRBV4-3; abundance: -; CDR3nt: TGCGCCAGCAGCCAGGGGGACATTATCTCCTATAATTCACCCCTCCACTTT; CDR3aa: CASSQGDIISYNSPLHF
j_gene: TRBJ1-2; d_gene: -; v_gene: TRBV7-2; abundance: -; CDR3nt: TGTGCCAGCAGCTTAGACCCCGGACTTAGTGGCTACACCTTC; CDR3aa: CASSLDPGLSGYTF
j_gene: TRBJ2-5; d_gene: -; v_gene: TRBV4-2; abundance: once; CDR3nt: TGTGCCAGCAGCCAAGATCGGGAGACCCAGTACTTC; CDR3aa: CASSQDRETQYF
j_gene: TRBJ2-7; d_gene: -; v_gene: TRBV14; abundance: once; CDR3nt: TGTGCCAGCAGCCAAGACCGGGACTTCTACGAGCAGTACTTC; CDR3aa: CASSQDRDFYEQYF
j_gene: TRBJ2-2; d_gene: -; v_gene: TRBV5-1; abundance: once; CDR3nt: TGCGCCAGCCGTTCCTCGGGGGGGGAGCTGTTTTTT; CDR3aa: CASRSSGGELFF
j_gene: TRBJ1-4; d_gene: -; v_gene: TRBV5-1; abundance: -; CDR3nt: TGCGCCAGCAGCTTGGGCCGAGATGAAAAACTATTTTTT; CDR3aa: CASSLGRDEKLFF
j_gene: TRBJ1-4; d_gene: TRBD1; v_gene: TRBV27; abundance: once; CDR3nt: TGTGCCAGCAGTCCCCGACAGGGTAATGAAAAACTGTTTTTT; CDR3aa: CASSPRQGNEKLFF
j_gene: TRBJ2-7; d_gene: TRBD2; v_gene: TRBV10-2; abundance: -; CDR3nt: TGCGCCAGCAGTGAAGGCGGGAGCTACGAGCAGTACTTC; CDR3aa: CASSEGGSYEQYF
j_gene: TRBJ2-3; d_gene: TRBD2; v_gene: TRBV4-3; abundance: -; CDR3nt: TGCGCCAGCAGCCAAGATAGGGGGACTAGGCATATGTATACGCAGTATTTT; CDR3aa: CASSQDRGTRHMYTQYF
j_gene: TRBJ1-2; d_gene: -; v_gene: TRBV30; abundance: -; CDR3nt: TGTGCCTGGAGTGCCAGAAACGGGATCCTCTATGGCTACACCTTC; CDR3aa: CAWSARNGILYGYTF